The 25 T cell receptor beta chains listed next were all sequenced from one sample in a study of control samples from healthy donors and cancer patients. Only in-frame clones appear in the TCRdb table, and some are missing; sequencing was by immunoSEQ multiplex PCR. The sample lists under 55,000 clones, about 91% occurring once. Sequencing used PBMCs. The receptors stem from a woman aged 40 to 55 with head and neck cancer.

V is TRBV29-1 and J is TRBJ1-1; 7 bases agree with TRBD1. The CDR3 totals 14 residues. The germline V gene has CDR1 SQVTM and CDR2 ANQGSEA. The V segment lost 6 bases and the J segment 5 bases; nucleotides outside the gene matches: 12. The DNA of the CDR3 is TGCAGCGTCGATCGAACAGGGGAGAAGACTGAAGCTTTCTTT. It encodes CSVDRTGEKTEAFF. The full variable domain, rest sourced from reference TRBV29-1 and TRBJ1-1, is SAVISQKPSRDICQRGTSLTIQCQVDSQVTMMFWYRQQPGQSLTLIATANQGSEATYESGFVIDKFPISRPNLTFSTLTVSNMSPEDSSIYLCSVDRTGEKTEAFFGQGTRLTVV.

The V call is TRBV28, the J call TRBJ1-1; a possible D gene is TRBD1 (5 bases). V was trimmed by 5 bases and J by 1 base, leaving 11 bases between them. The CDR3 has 14 residues. CDR1 MDHEN and CDR2 SYDVKM come from the germline V gene. As DNA, the CDR3 is TGTGCCAGCAGTCTACCCGGACAGAACACTGAAGCTTTCTTT. Translated, it gives CASSLPGQNTEAFF.

The gene calls are TRBV6-1 and TRBJ2-3, with D hard to call. Germline V gene data show CDR1 as MNHNS and CDR2 as SASEGT. V was clipped by 3 bases and J by 2 bases, with 6 bases between them. This CDR3 region has 13 residues. Here the CDR3 reads CASSEQNTDTQYF. The DNA of the CDR3 is TGTGCCAGCAGTGAGCAGAACACAGATACGCAGTATTTT.

This chain uses TRBV30 with TRBJ1-3; possible D gene TRBD1, 6 bases. Trimming left V 3 bases short and J 2 bases short, with 11 bases between. The germline V gene has CDR1 GTSNPN and CDR2 SVGIG (reference sequence). CDR3 length: 14 residues. CDR3 in DNA: TGTGCCTGGAGCCGGACAGCCCCTGGAAACACCATATATTTT. This sequence encodes CAWSRTAPGNTIYF. Together with reference TRBV30 and TRBJ1-3, the CDR3 gives the full variable domain: SQTIHQWPATLVQPVGSPLSLECTVEGTSNPNLYWYRQAAGRGLQLLFYSVGIGQISSEVPQNLSASRPQDRQFILSSKKLLLSDSGFYLCAWSRTAPGNTIYFGEGSWLTVV.

The chain couples TRBV7-2 to TRBJ2-3, with D possibly matching TRBD1 (6 bases). In germline, CDR1 is SGHTA, CDR2 FQGNSA. The CDR3 totals 13 residues. V lost 3 bases, J lost 5 bases, and 9 bases lay in between. The CDR3 here is CASSFTGIDTQYF. The CDR3 nucleotides are TGTGCCAGCAGCTTTACAGGGATAGATACGCAGTATTTT.

The chain links TRBV30 to TRBJ2-2; D possibly corresponds to TRBD2 (6 bases). The CDR3 sequence is 15 residues long. V lost 0 bases and J 4 bases, leaving 12 bases between the germline ends. Germline lookup yields CDR1 GTSNPN and CDR2 SVGIG (reference sequence). CDR3 in DNA: TGTGCCTGGAGTGTGCCTCGGGAGTCCACCGGGGAGCTGTTTTTT. It translates to CAWSVPRESTGELFF.

The chain combines TRBV3-1 (or the pseudogene TRBV3-2) with TRBJ2-5, with 8 bases identical to TRBD2. V shed 3 bases, J shed 2 bases, and the junction held 5 bases outside the gene matches. The CDR3 runs to 15 residues. Per germline, CDR1 LGHDT and CDR2 YNNKEL (reference sequence). The CDR3 loop reads CASSHLLAVQETQYF. In DNA, the CDR3 is TGTGCCAGCAGCCATCTACTAGCGGTTCAAGAGACCCAGTACTTC.

The CDR3 here is CASSAGQGGELFF. The CDR3 DNA follows: TGCGCCAGCAGCGCCGGACAGGGCGGGGAGCTGTTTTTT. This sequence joins TRBV5-1 and TRBJ2-2; TRBD1 matches at 8 bases. Trimming removed 4 bases from V and 7 bases from J; junction bases left unmatched: 3. This CDR3 region has 13 residues. CDR1 SGHRS and CDR2 YFSETQ come from the germline V gene. Drawing the rest from reference TRBV5-1 and TRBJ2-2, the complete variable domain is KAGVTQTPRYLIKTRGQQVTLSCSPISGHRSVSWYQQTPGQGLQFLFEYFSETQRNKGNFPGRFSGRQFSNSRSEMNVSTLELGDSALYLCASSAGQGGELFFGEGSRLTVL.

J is TRBJ1-2 and V is TRBV20-1, with 7 bases identical to TRBD1. V lost 6 bases, J lost 8 bases, and 6 bases stayed unmatched. This CDR3 comprises 11 residues. CDR1 and CDR2 (germline): DFQATT, SNEGSKA (reference sequence). CDR3 nucleotide sequence: TGCAGTGCCGAGGGGGCGAGGGGCTACACCTTC. Amino acids: CSAEGARGYTF.

This chain links TRBV7-3 with TRBJ2-3; unclear D gene. Trimming left V 2 bases short and J 0 bases short, with 3 bases between. This CDR3 spans 13 amino acids. The germline V gene has CDR1 SGHTA and CDR2 FQGTGA. The CDR3 DNA sequence: TGTGCCAGCAGCTTATATAGCACAGATACGCAGTATTTT. Translation gives CASSLYSTDTQYF.

This clone was counted once. The chain combines TRBV4-2 with TRBJ2-1, with 8 bases fitting TRBD2. The CDR3 is 14 residues long. J lost 4 bases, V lost 5 bases, and 4 bases had no gene match. Germline V gene data show CDR1 as LGHNA and CDR2 as YNFKEQ. CDR3 sequence: CASSIAGSYNEQFF. The DNA for the CDR3 is TGTGCCAGCAGCATAGCGGGGTCTTACAATGAGCAGTTCTTC.

The genes are TRBV5-4 and TRBJ2-5, with 12 bases matching TRBD2. After removal of 2 bases from V and 2 bases from J, the junction contained 1 base not matched to a gene. Germline V CDR1 and CDR2: SGHNT, YYREEE (reference sequence). The CDR3 is 15 amino acids. Here the CDR3 reads CASSFGLAGQETQYF. Here the CDR3 DNA reads TGTGCCAGCAGCTTCGGACTAGCGGGACAAGAGACCCAGTACTTC.

The CDR3 DNA follows: TGTGCCAGCAGCTTAGCCCCAGACAGGGCCTATGGCTACACCTTC. Residues: CASSLAPDRAYGYTF. The V and J genes are TRBV7-2 and TRBJ1-2; TRBD1 matches at 7 bases. J was trimmed by 4 bases and V by 0 bases; bases with no gene match: 5. The CDR3 runs to 15 residues. Germline values: CDR1 SGHTA, CDR2 FQGNSA.

The V call is TRBV18, the J call TRBJ2-7; D is perhaps TRBD1 (6 bases). The V gene lost 6 bases and the J gene lost 2 bases, with 17 bases spanning the gap. The CDR3 extends over 15 amino acids. The germline V gene has CDR1 KGHSH and CDR2 LQKENI. The CDR3 reads CASSARDTFPYEQYF. As DNA, the CDR3 is TGTGCCAGCTCGGCCCGGGACACTTTTCCCTACGAGCAGTACTTC.

This rearrangement joins TRBV30 to TRBJ1-1, with 7 positions matching TRBD1. V lost 2 bases, J lost 2 bases, and 2 bases stayed unmatched. The CDR3 contains 13 residues. Per the germline V gene, CDR1 is GTSNPN and CDR2 is SVGIG (reference sequence). Here the CDR3 reads CAWSRQGNTEAFF. In DNA, the CDR3 is TGTGCCTGGAGTAGACAGGGTAACACTGAAGCTTTCTTT.

The rearrangement links TRBV2 to TRBJ2-6, with a tentative D call TRBD1 (6 bases). The CDR3 has 16 residues. Germline CDR1 SNHLY, CDR2 FYNNEI. The V and J ends lost 6 bases and 0 bases respectively, with 12 bases between them. In DNA form, the CDR3 reads TGTGCCAGCAGCAGGGGCTATTACTCTGGGGCCAACGTCCTGACTTTC. Translation gives CASSRGYYSGANVLTF.

The chain links TRBV21-1 to TRBJ1-1. TRBV21-1 is designated a pseudogene. The CDR3 runs to 20 residues. CDR3 DNA: TGTGCCAGCAGCAAAGGGATCTCGATTGGGCGCGGCACCTTGAACACTGAAGCTTTCTTT. Protein: CASSKGISIGRGTLNTEAFF.

The chain links TRBV19 to TRBJ1-1; D perhaps matches TRBD1 (5 bases). The CDR3 length is 17 residues. Germline V gene data show CDR1 as LNHDA and CDR2 as SQIVND (reference sequence). Trimming removed 1 base from V and 1 base from J, with 16 bases in between. For the CDR3, the DNA is TGTGCCAGTAGTATAGGTAGAAGGGGCGGGAGGAACACTGAAGCTTTCTTT. Amino acids: CASSIGRRGGRNTEAFF. The full variable domain, in which reference TRBV19 and TRBJ1-1 provide the parts outside the CDR3, is DGGITQSPKYLFRKEGQNVTLSCEQNLNHDAMYWYRQDPGQGLRLIYYSQIVNDFQKGDIAEGYSVSREKKESFPLTVTSAQKNPTAFYLCASSIGRRGGRNTEAFFGQGTRLTVV.

V gene TRBV3-1 (or the pseudogene TRBV3-2) combines with J gene TRBJ1-2; no definite D call. This CDR3 is built from 16 residues. With 3 bases removed from V and 2 bases from J, the gap between germline ends came to 16 bases. CDR1 is LGHDT and CDR2 is YNNKEL in the germline V gene (reference sequence). The CDR3 sequence: CASSHLGMAKNYGYTF. CDR3 DNA: TGTGCCAGCAGCCACCTCGGGATGGCAAAAAACTATGGCTACACCTTC.

V is TRBV5-1 and J is TRBJ1-1; tentative D call: TRBD1 (6 bases). The CDR3 is 14 residues long. Looked up from germline, CDR1 is SGHRS and CDR2 is YFSETQ. The V and J ends lost 0 bases and 1 base respectively, with 7 bases between them. In DNA form, the CDR3 reads TGCGCCAGCAGCTTGGACAGGGCGAACACTGAAGCTTTCTTT. Translated, it gives CASSLDRANTEAFF.

The genes are TRBV19 and TRBJ1-5, with 7 bases lining up with TRBD1. Germline loops: CDR1 LNHDA, CDR2 SQIVND (reference sequence). Germline trimming cut 3 bases from V and 5 bases from J; bases unmatched to any gene: 7. This CDR3 has 15 residues. CDR3 in DNA: TGTGCCAGTAGTATTACAGGGGAGCTTTATCAGCCCCAGCATTTT. It translates to CASSITGELYQPQHF. Together with reference TRBV19 and TRBJ1-5, the CDR3 gives the full variable domain: DGGITQSPKYLFRKEGQNVTLSCEQNLNHDAMYWYRQDPGQGLRLIYYSQIVNDFQKGDIAEGYSVSREKKESFPLTVTSAQKNPTAFYLCASSITGELYQPQHFGDGTRLSIL.

V and J are TRBV30 and TRBJ1-6, with TRBD1 as a possible D gene (6 bases). From germline, CDR1 is GTSNPN and CDR2 SVGIG (reference sequence). There are 15 residues in the CDR3. The V end was cut by 7 bases, the J end by 2 bases, with 15 bases between. The CDR3 loop reads CASDRSGTYNSPLHF. As DNA, the CDR3 is TGTGCCTCAGACAGGTCAGGCACCTATAATTCACCCCTCCACTTT.

This clone was seen once. The chain employs TRBV9 and TRBJ2-1; D call uncertain. The CDR3 runs 12 residues. Trimming took 4 bases from V and 6 from J, leaving 8 bases between them. Germline V gene data show CDR1 as SGDLS and CDR2 as YYNGEE. The DNA for the CDR3 is TGTGCCAGCAGCCCCCCCCGCAATGAGCAGTTCTTC. It encodes CASSPPRNEQFF.

Only one count was recorded for this clone. The V and J genes are TRBV9 and TRBJ2-4; D remains ambiguous. Germline V gives CDR1 SGDLS, CDR2 YYNGEE. CDR3 length equals 13 residues. The V gene lost 0 bases and the J gene lost 9 bases, with 10 bases spanning the gap. CDR3 residues: CASSVAVLGIQYF. The CDR3 nucleotides read TGTGCCAGCAGCGTAGCCGTACTGGGCATTCAGTACTTC. The full variable domain, in which reference TRBV9 and TRBJ2-4 provide the parts outside the CDR3, is DSGVTQTPKHLITATGQRVTLRCSPRSGDLSVYWYQQSLDQGLQFLIQYYNGEERAKGNILERFSAQQFPDLHSELNLSSLELGDSALYFCASSVAVLGIQYFGAGTRLSVL.

J is TRBJ2-1 and V is TRBV5-4, with 7 bases identical to TRBD1. CDR1 and CDR2 from the germline V gene are SGHNT and YYREEE (reference sequence). CDR3 length equals 16 residues. V lost 3 bases, J lost 0 bases, and 6 bases stayed unmatched. In DNA form, the CDR3 reads TGTGCCAGCAGCTCAGCCGGGACAGCCTCCTACAATGAGCAGTTCTTC. The encoded protein is CASSSAGTASYNEQFF.